This T cell receptor beta chain was retrieved from a study of shared clonotypes between healthy human individuals (dated by TCRdb to about 2020). Broadly, across the study: A few men and two women, aged 18 to 49 years, made up the cohort. Each donor's leukapheresis produced roughly between about 0.8 and 10 billion PBMCs. For each donor, three plates each were used for CD4 naive and CD4 memory, two plates were used for CD8 naive, and one plate was used for CD8 memory. Libraries were prepared and TCR repertoires were sequenced by different laboratories using diverse techniques, in order to increase sequencing depth and limit assay-specific biases. Blood TCR repertoires of a handful of healthy adults were deeply sequenced to estimate repertoire size and the extent of clonotype sharing between individuals. Overall results and qualifications from the work: When a handful of donors were compared, the shared fraction of clonotypes was around 4.6% for naive CD4, about 4% for naive CD8, roughly 2.3% for memory CD4, and roughly 0.4% for memory CD8. Even with the large sequencing depth, rarefaction of the sorted-subset datasets indicated that sequencing was incomplete. The genetic and exposure-history diversity represented was limited by the small number of donors. Estimated clonotype richness was generally larger for naive than for memory subsets. Based on pairwise subsampling, the degree of clonotype sharing among donors was expected to be affected by sequencing depth. Sampling was limited to blood, and TCR repertoires in tissue likely differ from TCR repertoires in blood. Compared with non-shared clonotypes, the clonotypes found in all four sorted-subset donors had higher generation probabilities.

About this clone itself: Its specific antigen is unknown. There are no base qualities to consult, and no much larger clone falls within one base.

Using the deep immunoSEQ assay, multiplex PCR amplified TCR CDR3 regions from genomic DNA. Extracted genomic DNA from each cell subset was spread evenly across all wells of several immunoSEQ 96-well plates, with each plate serving as a replicate. Each replicate PCR for sorted subsets received 150 to 250 ng genomic DNA, equal to about 30,000 T cell genomes. The purified libraries were quantified using a Qubit 3.0 fluorometer, sized with a Bioanalyzer 2100, and then quantified again using the KAPA Library Quantification kit. Every immunoSEQ 96-well plate was sequenced on a separate single-read 150-cycle Illumina NextSeq 550 flow cell. The paper's processing steps were these. Because only junctional sequences without quality scores were contained in the immunoSEQ output, filtering matching that applied to full-length reads could not be performed. To assign V/J genes and CDR3, sequences were annotated using PyIR, a Python wrapper for IgBLAST v1.9, with IMGT germline references. Reads were filtered out if the reads had weak V/J assignments (E-value above 1e-6), no CDR3, stop codons, out-of-frame junctions, or ambiguous translated residues. A V3J clonotype was defined by an identical inferred V gene, J gene, and CDR3 amino acid sequence. The percentage overlap between two repertoires was calculated by dividing the number of shared unique clonotypes by the size of the smaller repertoire. RTK rarefaction, the Chao1 estimator, and Recon v2.1 estimates of unobserved clonotypes were used to assess repertoire richness. For all TCRbeta clonotypes obtained by the gDNA method from four donors, generation probabilities were computed with OLGA. As stored in TCRdb, this immuneACCESS dataset retains in-frame rearrangements with V and J assigned. A fraction of the clones does not appear; measured against another copy, unresolved V genes explain less than half of the discrepancy, and the remainder lacks a known reason. The D gene and trimming were derived from the DNA, and the V and J assignments and clone size from that table. A total of roughly 2.2 million clones appear in this sample, around 90% of them only once. The leading ten clones occupy approximately 0.4% of the sample.

Donors were healthy HIV-negative adults with no recently reported acute infections or vaccinations. Every donor was a Caucasian adult residing in Nashville, Tennessee, USA. CD4+ T cells were enriched through magnetic negative selection, after which naive cells were positively selected on CD45RA and the remaining negative fraction served as the memory subset. After blood collection by leukapheresis, PBMCs were isolated using Ficoll-Histopaque density gradient centrifugation and then cryopreserved in the vapor phase of liquid nitrogen. Analytical flow cytometry was used to check the purity and quantity of each magnetically sorted T cell population. From each sorted fraction, genomic DNA was isolated and quantified by UV absorbance on a Nanodrop 2000c. A distance of 10 bases separates the germline ends of V and J, which lose 1 base and 3 bases respectively. CDR1 and CDR2, per the germline V gene, are MGHDK and SYGVNS. CDR3 length: 15 amino acids, cysteine to phenylalanine. This entry keeps only the CDR3 DNA: 45 bases, framed from base 1.

The clonotype originates from a man between 18 and 29 years old in good health. Some clones in this sample may be carry-over from other donors' samples. Sequenced input: naive CD4+ T cells from PBMCs. What this sample's cell subset or site label stands for: CD45RA+ positively selected. The sequence is built from TRBV25-1 and TRBJ1-5, with the D gene not clear enough to name. The nucleotide sequence is given as TGTGCCAGCAGTGAATCCGGCAGGATCAATCAGCCCCAGCATTTT. The translation is CASSESGRINQPQHF.